Following are 9 T cell receptor beta chains from one sample sequenced in a study of blood T cell repertoires in COVID-19. Sequencing used immunoSEQ multiplex PCR; TCRdb keeps in-frame clones, though not all of them. Among over 120,000 clones listed, approximately 80% were seen once. Input material: peripheral blood. Source of these receptors: an elderly woman with active or convalescent COVID-19.

This sequence joins TRBV3-1 (or the pseudogene TRBV3-2) and TRBJ1-3; D possibly corresponds to TRBD1 (5 bases). Per germline, CDR1 LGHDT and CDR2 YNNKEL (reference sequence). V lost 2 bases to trimming and J lost 0 bases, with 8 bases between them. This CDR3 spans 15 amino acids. CDR3 DNA sequence: TGTGCCAGCAGCCAACAGGGTTTCTCTGGAAACACCATATATTTT. This encodes CASSQQGFSGNTIYF.

The chain couples TRBV6-6 to TRBJ1-6; no definite D call. The CDR3 runs 18 residues. Germline V lookup: CDR1 MNHNY, CDR2 SVGAGI (reference sequence). V was shortened by 5 bases and J by 0 bases, with 17 bases between the two germline ends. CDR3 nucleotide sequence: TGTGCCAGCAGTCAATTTCCTCCGACGGGCTCCTATAATTCACCCCTCCACTTT. Its protein product is CASSQFPPTGSYNSPLHF.

This chain connects TRBV19 to TRBJ2-7, with D maybe TRBD2 (6 bases). The CDR3 totals 16 residues. The V gene lost 3 bases and the J gene lost 2 bases, with 17 bases spanning the gap. CDR1 and CDR2 from the germline V gene are LNHDA and SQIVND (reference sequence). The CDR3 region has the DNA TGTGCCAGTAGTATTCGTCTCAGTAGCGGCACCTACGAGCAGTACTTC. Amino acids: CASSIRLSSGTYEQYF.

The rearrangement uses TRBV19 and TRBJ2-7; 8 bases map to TRBD2. The CDR3 has 14 amino acids. V lost 4 bases and J lost 4; bases outside the gene matches: 6. Germline CDR1 is LNHDA and CDR2 is SQIVND (reference sequence). The CDR3 coding sequence is TGTGCCAGTAGTACGACAGCGGGGGCATACGAGCAGTACTTC. Translated: CASSTTAGAYEQYF.

J is TRBJ1-5 and V is TRBV7-2; D possibly corresponds to TRBD1 (6 bases). The germline V gene has CDR1 SGHTA and CDR2 FQGNSA. Trimming pared 3 bases from V and 7 bases from J, leaving 7 bases between. The CDR3 has 12 residues. The CDR3 nucleotides are TGTGCCAGCAGCTTTACAGGGCAGCCCCAGCATTTT. This encodes CASSFTGQPQHF.

The rearrangement links TRBV7-9 to TRBJ2-5; TRBD2 is a possible D gene (6 bases). The CDR3 has 12 amino acids. Between the trimmed V and J ends, which lost 6 bases and 4 bases, there was a span of 9 bases. Germline V lookup: CDR1 SEHNR, CDR2 FQNEAQ (reference sequence). Here the CDR3 reads CASRRDSETQYF. The DNA of the CDR3 is TGTGCCAGCAGACGGGACTCAGAGACCCAGTACTTC.

The J gene is TRBJ1-1, the V gene TRBV5-8, with 7 bases fitting TRBD1. This CDR3 spans 13 amino acids. CDR1 SGHTS and CDR2 YDEGEE come from the germline V gene. The V gene end was trimmed by 0 bases and the J gene end by 11 bases; junction bases not matched to a gene: 7. DNA for the CDR3: TGTGCCAGCAGCTTGGACAGTGGGACAGTCGCTTTCTTT. Translating gives CASSLDSGTVAFF.

This clone turned up a few times. Other nucleotide sequences from this sample produce the same CDR3. The chain couples TRBV3-1 (or the pseudogene TRBV3-2) to TRBJ1-2; maybe TRBD1 (6 bases). V shed 4 bases and J shed 5 bases, with 11 bases lying between them. Germline lookup yields CDR1 LGHDT and CDR2 YNNKEL (reference sequence). The CDR3 covers 13 residues. The CDR3 sequence is CASSLQGEYGYTF. For the CDR3, the DNA is TGTGCCAGCAGCCTACAGGGTGAATATGGCTACACCTTC.

With regard to this clone: It is unclear where the CDR3 begins or ends on the DNA, so no DNA is shown, and the CDR3 is as TCRdb lists it. The chain links TRBV27 to TRBJ1-1; the table's D call of TRBD1 was not tested on the DNA. The CDR3 spans 15 amino acids, including both terminal residues. Per the germline V gene, CDR1 is MNHEY and CDR2 is SMNVEV (reference sequence). The CDR3 reads CASSFGPGSNTEAFF.